The present entry profiles one T cell receptor beta chain with its context. Per the germline V gene, CDR1 is KGHSH and CDR2 is LQKENI. The V end lost 3 bases, the J end lost 5 bases, and 19 bases lay between the germline ends. This CDR3 region has 16 residues. Authors' methods: Nucleated cell number was recorded as an estimate derived from reference gene primer amplification. Measured with immunoSEQ multiplex PCR; TCRdb has only the in-frame clones, and not every one. V and J calls and clone size are as listed in that table; D and trimming were resolved from the DNA. This sample has around 420,000 clones, with roughly 86% found just once. The study drew participants aged about 18 to 95 years from roughly 25 US areas. Allocation to cohorts depended on clinical history reported by the participants. The data stem from a study of blood T cell repertoires in COVID-19.

This chain uses TRBV18 with TRBJ1-1; D gene unclear. The receptor was isolated from a woman aged 40 to 50 with acute COVID-19. Sequenced material: PBMCs or T cells enriched from blood (not recorded which). CDR3 DNA sequence: TGTGCCAGCTCACCCGAGATCTCGGGAGACGGGACTGAAGCTTTCTTT. This sequence encodes CASSPEISGDGTEAFF.